In this sample, the clone carrying this T cell receptor (beta chain) turned up a few times. Its specificity is unknown. The sample comes from a study of T cell clonotyping in hematopoietic cell transplantation. General observations from the study: Cells were unsorted, so CD4 and CD8 contributions were not separated.

The CDR3 has 13 residues. Trimming pared 0 bases from V and 1 base from J, leaving 0 bases between. Germline CDR1 reads MNHEY; CDR2 reads SMNVEV (reference sequence). The protocol was immunoSEQ multiplex PCR, while the TCRdb copy is restricted to in-frame clones and leaves out a portion. In the table there are approximately 75,000 clones, about 94% of which are singletons. The rearrangement uses TRBV27 and TRBJ2-2; D is undetermined. Specimen: peripheral blood mononuclear cells. This sequence originates from a man aged 50 or older in good health. Some clones in this sample may be carry-over from other donors' samples. As DNA, the CDR3 is TGTGCCAGCAGTTTATCGAACACCGGGGAGCTGTTTTTT. This translates into CASSLSNTGELFF.